This T cell receptor beta chain came from a study of patients and donors after allogeneic stem cell transplantation. This clonotype appeared a few times. TCRdb called the RT-PCR reads again in MiXCR, with one record for every CDR3 protein. The data show approximately 210,000 distinct CDR3 sequences, more than 35% seen once. The CDR3 extends over 17 amino acids. Germline V CDR1 and CDR2: SGHTA, FQGNSA. V was cut by 3 bases and J by 0 bases, with 14 bases left in between. The V gene is TRBV7-2, the J gene TRBJ2-2; perhaps TRBD2 as D (5 bases). The sample was blood, either unsorted or a sorted T cell fraction (not recorded which). The receptor's source is a human donor who was either an allogeneic HSCT recipient or a stem cell or donor lymphocyte infusion donor (not recorded which). It is not recorded whose cells these are; they may come from a transplant donor. In DNA form, the CDR3 reads TGTGCCAGCAGCTTTCCTCGGACTCGCGCGAACACCGGGGAGCTGTTTTTT. Amino acid sequence: CASSFPRTRANTGELFF.